One T cell receptor beta chain is described in this entry. Which antigen it targets is not known. Per-base quality was not reported, and no clone a single base away is much larger than it. In the paper's terms, the time point label means: about 28 days (+/-7) after the second vaccine dose. AZD1222 recipients whose second dose came at about 4 weeks and those whose second dose came at about 12 weeks were combined into one group, since spike-specific TCR depth and breadth did not differ between the two schedules. Samples from vaccinated people were obtained from the UK trials COV001 and COV002, which included a single-blind randomized controlled phase 2/3 trial of AZD1222 (ChAdOx1 nCoV-19) in healthy adults. For TCRbeta chain sequencing, PBMC samples were collected from trial participants at day 0 and at day 28 after the second dose. CDR1 and CDR2, per the germline V gene, are SGDLS and YYNGEE. Inclusive of the bounding cysteine and phenylalanine, the CDR3 is 14 residues long. The retained sequence is limited to the CDR3, 42 bases, with the frame set at the first base. V was cut back by 4 bases and J by 8 bases, leaving a gap of 16 bases between them.

The sample comes from a study of T cell responses to AZD1222 COVID-19 vaccine (dated by TCRdb to the early 2020s). With regard to the full study: TCR sequencing covered roughly 230 trial participants: approximately 200 given two doses of AZD1222 and approximately 26 given two doses of MenACWY control vaccine. Trial participants were enrolled by age into subgroups of 18-55, 56-69 and 70-plus years, and roughly 150, 30 and 60 TCR-sequenced participants, respectively, were included in these subgroups. What the work shows at the level of the full study, not this receptor alone: After two AZD1222 doses, spike-specific TCR breadth and depth were significantly higher than at day 0 and than in MenACWY recipients. Vaccine-associated CD4 TCRs spanned the whole spike protein, with dominant responses in regions 160-218 and 743-854. In the small 56-69-year group, the increase in depth fell short of significance, most likely because of low power. Participants were mostly white British, with more females than males. The authors suggested clonal diversity may have been underestimated. Conclusions about previously exposed vaccinees are limited because only a handful of AZD1222 recipients were SARS-CoV-2 seropositive at baseline. No day 14 peak-response samples were available, so repertoires were characterized only after the peak T cell response. Reportedly, close to half of the unique spike-specific TCRs recognized epitopes lying outside the regions that are mutated in the B.1.351 and B.1.1.7 variants.

The CDR3 regions of human TCRbeta chains were analyzed by immunosequencing. The authors' pipeline ran thus. Repertoire TCRs were matched against a reference library of SARS-CoV-2-specific TCRs generated with the MIRA antigen-specificity platform. Breadth was defined as the fraction of unique TCRs that were SARS-CoV-2-associated, and depth was defined as the fraction of total T cells that were SARS-CoV-2-associated. Using the MIRA data, each spike-specific TCR was mapped to the spike region that the TCR reacts to and placed in a CD4 or CD8 class. Log10-transformed breadth and depth values were compared by one-way ANOVA with Sidak's multiple comparisons tests. Held by TCRdb, this immuneACCESS table contains in-frame sequences only and omits some clones. Under half of the omission traces to an unresolved V gene where checked; the cause of the rest is unknown. D and trimming were read from the DNA, whereas the V and J calls and clone size are those reported in that table. Within this sample are nearly 110,000 clones, with roughly nine tenths of them counted one time only. 4.5% to 6% of the sample belongs to the ten largest clones.

The sample consisted of peripheral blood, taken 28 days after the second AZD1222 dose. In this chain, TRBV9 is recombined with TRBJ2-1, with no confidently assigned D gene. The TCR originated in an adult who received the AZD1222 COVID-19 vaccine. The DNA reads TGTGCCAGCAGCCCTCGATGGGCCTCTGATGAGCAGTTCTTC. It is translated as CASSPRWASDEQFF.